These T cell receptor beta chains were read from a single sample in a study of OX40 agonist ivuxolimab in advanced cancers. Sequencing was performed with immunoSEQ multiplex PCR; in TCRdb, only in-frame clones are kept and a portion is missing. Of 13,000 or so clones listed, over 60% are singletons. This sample comprised CD4+ or CD8+ T cells sorted from blood, obtained in a trial of the OX40 agonist ivuxolimab. These receptors all stem from an adult with an advanced solid tumor such as melanoma, head and neck, liver or kidney cancer. Each CDR3 is given with its conserved first and last residue. A D gene is named only where the DNA matches it firmly. A clone size is listed for some rows: how often the clone was seen (once, few, many), or a class if it is expanded.

D gene	CDR3 length	V gene	clone size	J gene	CDR3 protein	CDR3 DNA
TRBD1	14	TRBV19	-	TRBJ1-1	CASSIQGAETEAFF	TGTGCCAGTAGTATTCAGGGGGCGGAAACTGAAGCTTTCTTT
-	16	TRBV4-1	-	TRBJ1-1	CASSQADRGESTEAFF	TGCGCCAGCAGCCAAGCAGATCGGGGGGAAAGCACTGAAGCTTTCTTT
-	11	TRBV30	medium-sized	TRBJ1-1	CAWVLNTEAFF	TGTGCCTGGGTACTGAACACTGAAGCTTTCTTT
-	18	TRBV10-2	-	TRBJ2-3	CASSESFGYWTGTDTQYF	TGCGCCAGCAGTGAGTCTTTTGGCTACTGGACCGGCACAGATACGCAGTATTTT
TRBD1	14	TRBV5-8	-	TRBJ1-2	CASSHRTGHGGYTF	TGTGCCAGCAGCCACCGGACAGGGCACGGTGGCTACACCTTC
-	14	TRBV7-9	-	TRBJ2-7	CASSSGTFSYEQYF	TGTGCCAGCAGCTCCGGGACGTTCTCCTACGAGCAGTACTTC
TRBD1	15	TRBV18	-	TRBJ1-4	CASSPPGQTNEKLFF	TGTGCCAGCTCACCTCCGGGACAGACTAATGAAAAACTGTTTTTT
-	13	TRBV6-1	few	TRBJ2-7	CASSQLGSYEQYF	TGTGCCAGCAGTCAACTGGGGTCCTACGAGCAGTACTTC
TRBD2	15	TRBV29-1	-	TRBJ2-3	CSVKRLAGGTDTQYF	TGCAGCGTGAAAAGACTAGCGGGGGGCACAGATACGCAGTATTTT
-	15	TRBV4-1	-	TRBJ2-7	CASSQGVDRSYEQYF	TGCGCCAGCAGCCAAGGAGTCGACCGTTCCTACGAGCAGTACTTC
-	15	TRBV9	-	TRBJ2-2	CASSVEGANTGELFF	TGTGCCAGCAGCGTAGAAGGGGCGAACACCGGGGAGCTGTTTTTT
-	16	TRBV4-1	-	TRBJ2-5	CASSQGAGTAGETQYF	TGCGCCAGCAGCCAAGGCGCCGGGACGGCGGGGGAGACCCAGTACTTC
TRBD2	14	TRBV6-6	-	TRBJ2-5	CASSYSWGGETQYF	TGTGCCAGCAGTTACTCTTGGGGGGGGGAGACCCAGTACTTC
-	15	TRBV7-9	-	TRBJ1-1	CASSLDAGGTAEAFF	TGTGCCAGCAGCTTAGACGCGGGGGGGACGGCTGAAGCTTTCTTT
-	14	TRBV7-9	once	TRBJ2-2	CASSSPQGTGELFF	TGTGCCAGCAGCTCCCCCCAGGGCACCGGGGAGCTGTTTTTT
-	14	TRBV6-1	once	TRBJ1-4	CASGPGHPQEKLFF	TGTGCCAGCGGCCCGGGACACCCACAGGAAAAACTGTTTTTT
-	12	TRBV29-1	-	TRBJ2-1	CSVHREYDEQFF	TGCAGCGTTCATAGGGAATACGATGAGCAGTTCTTC
TRBD1	15	TRBV19	once	TRBJ2-7	CASSIAQGASYEQYF	TGTGCCAGTAGTATAGCGCAGGGGGCTTCCTACGAGCAGTACTTC
-	14	TRBV6-5	-	TRBJ2-2	CASSYSMGTGELFF	TGTGCCAGCAGTTACTCCATGGGGACCGGGGAGCTGTTTTTT
-	16	TRBV9	-	TRBJ2-7	CASSPLSILNSYEQYF	TGTGCCAGCAGCCCCCTCAGCATTCTAAATTCCTACGAGCAGTACTTC
-	15	TRBV9	-	TRBJ2-5	CASSFSHGEGETQYF	TGTGCCAGCAGCTTTTCCCATGGTGAGGGAGAGACCCAGTACTTC
-	16	TRBV7-8	-	TRBJ2-3	CASSPRPSQVADTQYF	TGTGCCAGCAGCCCCCGGCCGTCTCAGGTGGCAGATACGCAGTATTTT
-	14	TRBV4-1	-	TRBJ2-5	CASSQGSEGETQYF	TGCGCCAGCAGCCAAGGTTCCGAGGGGGAGACCCAGTACTTC
TRBD1	14	TRBV5-1	-	TRBJ1-2	CASRATGGVEGYTF	TGCGCCAGCAGGGCGACAGGGGGCGTTGAGGGCTACACCTTC
-	17	TRBV2	-	TRBJ2-6	CASSDGDGVDGANVLTF	TGTGCCAGCAGTGACGGGGACGGGGTGGACGGGGCCAACGTCCTGACTTTC
-	15	TRBV11-3	few	TRBJ1-3	CASSSGVTSGNTIYF	TGTGCCAGCAGCTCCGGGGTGACCTCTGGAAACACCATATATTTT
-	12	TRBV11-2	-	TRBJ2-2	CASSPMAGELFF	TGTGCCAGCAGCCCCATGGCCGGGGAGCTGTTTTTT
-	15	TRBV2	-	TRBJ2-5	CASTSGGLSQETQYF	TGTGCCAGCACTTCCGGTGGGCTCTCACAAGAGACCCAGTACTTC
-	12	TRBV18	-	TRBJ2-1	CASSPERNEQFF	TGTGCCAGCTCACCAGAGCGAAATGAGCAGTTCTTC
TRBD2	17	TRBV14	-	TRBJ2-7	CASSQRTSGGTSYEQYF	TGTGCCAGCAGCCAGAGGACTAGCGGGGGAACTTCCTACGAGCAGTACTTC
-	14	TRBV14	-	TRBJ1-3	CASKTGKLGNTIYF	TGTGCCAGTAAAACCGGGAAACTTGGAAACACCATATATTTT